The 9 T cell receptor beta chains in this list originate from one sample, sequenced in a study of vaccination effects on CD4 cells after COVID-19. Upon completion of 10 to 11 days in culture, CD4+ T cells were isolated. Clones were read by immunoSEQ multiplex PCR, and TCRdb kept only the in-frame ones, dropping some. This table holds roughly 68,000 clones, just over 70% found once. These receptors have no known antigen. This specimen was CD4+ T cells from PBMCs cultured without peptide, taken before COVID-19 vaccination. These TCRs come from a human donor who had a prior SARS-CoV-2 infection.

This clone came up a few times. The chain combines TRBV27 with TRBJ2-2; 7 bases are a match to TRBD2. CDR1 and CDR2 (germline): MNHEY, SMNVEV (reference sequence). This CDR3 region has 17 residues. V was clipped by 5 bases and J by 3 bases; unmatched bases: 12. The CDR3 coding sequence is TGTGCCAGCAGTCGGTTTGCGGGGGATCCGGACACCGGGGAGCTGTTTTTT. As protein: CASSRFAGDPDTGELFF.

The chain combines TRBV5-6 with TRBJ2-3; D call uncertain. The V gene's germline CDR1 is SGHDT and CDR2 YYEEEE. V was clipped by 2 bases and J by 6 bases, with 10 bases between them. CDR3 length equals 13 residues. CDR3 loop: CASSFTQRDTQYF. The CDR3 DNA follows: TGTGCCAGCAGCTTCACCCAAAGGGATACGCAGTATTTT.

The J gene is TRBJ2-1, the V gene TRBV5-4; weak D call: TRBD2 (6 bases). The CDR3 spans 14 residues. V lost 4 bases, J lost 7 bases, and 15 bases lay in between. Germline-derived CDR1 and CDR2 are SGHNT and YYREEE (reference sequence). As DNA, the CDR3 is TGTGCCAGCAGCCCGGAGGGTAGAGGTAATGAGCAGTTCTTC. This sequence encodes CASSPEGRGNEQFF.

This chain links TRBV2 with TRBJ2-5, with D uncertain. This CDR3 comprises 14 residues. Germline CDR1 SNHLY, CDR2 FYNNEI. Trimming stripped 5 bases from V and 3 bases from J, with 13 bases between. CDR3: CASSREMGEETQYF. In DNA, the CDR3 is TGTGCCAGCAGTAGGGAAATGGGCGAAGAGACCCAGTACTTC.

As DNA, the CDR3 is TGTGCCAGCAGCTTGGGGCTGAACACCGGGGAGCTGTTTTTT. This translates into CASSLGLNTGELFF. The chain recombines TRBV5-4 with TRBJ2-2, with D unresolved. The CDR3 loop spans 14 amino acids. Germline values: CDR1 SGHNT, CDR2 YYREEE (reference sequence). Trimming cost V 0 bases and J 1 base, with 4 bases left between them.

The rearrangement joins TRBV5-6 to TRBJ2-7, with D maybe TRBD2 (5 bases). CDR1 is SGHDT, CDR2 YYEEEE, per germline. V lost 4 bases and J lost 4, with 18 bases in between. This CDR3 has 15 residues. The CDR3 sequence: CASSNLLVPGYEQYF. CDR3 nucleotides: TGTGCCAGCAGCAATTTACTAGTCCCCGGGTACGAGCAGTACTTC.

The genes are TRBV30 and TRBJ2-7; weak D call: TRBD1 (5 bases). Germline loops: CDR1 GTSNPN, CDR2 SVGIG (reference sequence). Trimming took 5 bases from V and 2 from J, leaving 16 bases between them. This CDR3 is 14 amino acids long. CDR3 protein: CAWGLGVRTYEQYF. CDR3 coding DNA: TGTGCCTGGGGGTTAGGGGTTAGAACCTACGAGCAGTACTTC.

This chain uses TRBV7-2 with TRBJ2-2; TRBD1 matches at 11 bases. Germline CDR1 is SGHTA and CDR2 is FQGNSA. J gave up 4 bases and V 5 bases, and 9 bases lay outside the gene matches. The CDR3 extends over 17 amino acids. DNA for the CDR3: TGTGCCAGCAGCCCCCGCGGACAGGGGGCGAGCACCGGGGAGCTGTTTTTT. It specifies CASSPRGQGASTGELFF.

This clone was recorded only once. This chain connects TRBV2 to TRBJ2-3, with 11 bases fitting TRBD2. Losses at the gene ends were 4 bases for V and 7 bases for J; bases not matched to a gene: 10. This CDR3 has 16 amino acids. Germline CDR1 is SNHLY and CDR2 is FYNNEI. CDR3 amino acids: CASSARLAGQTNTQYF. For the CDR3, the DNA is TGTGCCAGCAGTGCCAGACTAGCGGGACAGACAAATACGCAGTATTTT.